Listed below are T cell receptor beta chains from one sample, sequenced in a study of preoperative IRX-2 immunotherapy in early breast cancer. Libraries were prepared by immunoSEQ multiplex PCR; TCRdb keeps only in-frame clonotypes and omits some of them. The sample carries 3,000 to 3,500 clones, 78% recorded once. The sequencing here drew on tumor tissue, taken after IRX-2 immunotherapy. All receptors come from a human donor with breast cancer. The CDR3 runs from the conserved cysteine through the conserved F or W. D genes are given only for firm matches.

d_gene: TRBD2; v_gene: TRBV7-6; j_gene: TRBJ2-1; CDR3aa: CATSYPGLAGARANNEQFF
d_gene: -; v_gene: TRBV7-1; j_gene: TRBJ2-3; CDR3aa: CASSLVSGTDTQYF
d_gene: TRBD2; v_gene: TRBV7-6; j_gene: TRBJ2-7; CDR3aa: CASSPMTSGRLSSYEQYF
d_gene: TRBD2; v_gene: TRBV4-1; j_gene: TRBJ2-3; CDR3aa: CASSQDYSPSGSTDTQYF
d_gene: TRBD1; v_gene: TRBV5-1; j_gene: TRBJ1-1; CDR3aa: CASSLEAVRGQTEAFF
d_gene: TRBD1; v_gene: TRBV28; j_gene: TRBJ1-4; CDR3aa: CATGQGNEKLFF
d_gene: -; v_gene: TRBV28; j_gene: TRBJ1-1; CDR3aa: CASSKLQGLNTEAFF
d_gene: -; v_gene: TRBV1; j_gene: TRBJ2-6; CDR3aa: CASSQVRGSGANVLTF
d_gene: TRBD1; v_gene: TRBV6-8; j_gene: TRBJ1-3; CDR3aa: CASRGQGRNTIYF
d_gene: -; v_gene: TRBV11-3; j_gene: TRBJ1-5; CDR3aa: CASSPHQGPSQPQHF
d_gene: -; v_gene: TRBV19; j_gene: TRBJ1-5; CDR3aa: CASRKDYSNQPQHF
d_gene: -; v_gene: TRBV19; j_gene: TRBJ1-4; CDR3aa: CASSIEAKFWTGEKLFF
d_gene: -; v_gene: TRBV29-1; j_gene: TRBJ2-5; CDR3aa: CSVVGAGRETQYF
d_gene: TRBD1; v_gene: TRBV28; j_gene: TRBJ1-5; CDR3aa: CASSPRDRGPHSNQPQHF
d_gene: -; v_gene: TRBV19; j_gene: TRBJ1-6; CDR3aa: CASSIPHDNSPLHF
d_gene: -; v_gene: TRBV6-1; j_gene: TRBJ2-1; CDR3aa: CASSEVDNYNEQFF
d_gene: -; v_gene: TRBV6-8; j_gene: TRBJ2-4; CDR3aa: CASSYGQGGNIQYF
d_gene: TRBD1; v_gene: TRBV6-8; j_gene: TRBJ1-2; CDR3aa: CAIGKEGGTGVYGYTF
d_gene: TRBD2; v_gene: TRBV19; j_gene: TRBJ2-3; CDR3aa: CASGSSGSSDTQYF
d_gene: TRBD1; v_gene: TRBV11-3; j_gene: TRBJ2-1; CDR3aa: CASRKTGSGYNEQFF
d_gene: -; v_gene: TRBV11-3; j_gene: TRBJ2-3; CDR3aa: CASSLGLAIDTQYF
d_gene: TRBD2; v_gene: TRBV30; j_gene: TRBJ2-3; CDR3aa: CAWKTLAGGSDTQYF
d_gene: -; v_gene: TRBV14; j_gene: TRBJ2-1; CDR3aa: CASSLRDWYNEQFF
d_gene: -; v_gene: TRBV28; j_gene: TRBJ1-1; CDR3aa: CASSPTPPWWTEAFF
d_gene: -; v_gene: TRBV19; j_gene: TRBJ1-2; CDR3aa: CASSSVGAHGVNYGYTF
d_gene: TRBD1; v_gene: TRBV5-1; j_gene: TRBJ1-2; CDR3aa: CASSLETGTGVGYTF
d_gene: -; v_gene: TRBV11-3; j_gene: TRBJ1-2; CDR3aa: CASSLDRYRVFGYTF
d_gene: -; v_gene: TRBV11-3; j_gene: TRBJ2-5; CDR3aa: CASKYHSGPGETQYF
d_gene: TRBD1; v_gene: TRBV18; j_gene: TRBJ1-4; CDR3aa: CASSPGQDLYEKLFF
d_gene: -; v_gene: TRBV11-3; j_gene: TRBJ2-1; CDR3aa: CASSPESSYNEQFF
d_gene: TRBD1; v_gene: TRBV15; j_gene: TRBJ2-2; CDR3aa: CATSHYGTGSPGELFF
d_gene: -; v_gene: TRBV23-1; j_gene: TRBJ2-5; CDR3aa: CASSLQQVQETQYF
d_gene: TRBD1; v_gene: TRBV15; j_gene: TRBJ2-3; CDR3aa: CASSFDRDGAQETQYF
d_gene: TRBD1; v_gene: TRBV16; j_gene: TRBJ2-7; CDR3aa: CASSQTGQGRVEQYF
d_gene: TRBD1; v_gene: TRBV11-3; j_gene: TRBJ2-7; CDR3aa: CASSSSDRGDYEQYF
d_gene: TRBD2; v_gene: TRBV29-1; j_gene: TRBJ2-1; CDR3aa: CSVITGTSGNDEQFF
d_gene: -; v_gene: TRBV6-7; j_gene: TRBJ1-5; CDR3aa: CASSGFQPQHF
d_gene: -; v_gene: TRBV25-1; j_gene: TRBJ2-3; CDR3aa: CASSELGSTDTQYF
d_gene: TRBD2; v_gene: TRBV11-3; j_gene: TRBJ2-2; CDR3aa: CASSRTSGSTGELFF
d_gene: -; v_gene: TRBV11-3; j_gene: TRBJ2-1; CDR3aa: CASSLGGGYNEQFF
d_gene: -; v_gene: TRBV15; j_gene: TRBJ2-7; CDR3aa: CATSEQAIPRGQYF
d_gene: -; v_gene: TRBV11-3; j_gene: TRBJ2-1; CDR3aa: CASNLRLGSDNEQFF